This paragraph reports one T cell receptor beta chain. Germline is not matched at one junction end, which may reflect a read error. The CDR3 totals 16 residues. This sample's TCRbeta library carried unique molecular identifier barcodes. TCRdb re-called the PCR reads with MiXCR, one entry per CDR3 protein. The repertoire holds around 450,000 distinct CDR3 sequences, with 16% as singletons. The data belong to a study of T-cell reconstitution after alpha-beta-depleted transplantation in children. The rearrangement links TRBV12-3 or TRBV12-4 to TRBJ1-1, with D unresolved. This specimen was PBMCs, mostly from graft donor cells, taken 360 days after TCRalphabeta/CD19-depleted stem cell transplant. This TCR was recovered from a boy in the first two years of life who had a stem cell transplant for Wiskott-Aldrich syndrome, so the T cells may come from the graft donor. CDR3: CASGLYGRSMNTEAFF. DNA for the CDR3: TGTGCCAGCGGTTTATATGGCAGGAGTATGAACACTGAAGCTTTCTTT.